The 24 T cell receptor beta chains listed next were all sequenced from one sample in a study of blood T cells in healthy people across ages. Combining a sample-barcoded 5' primer with a J-beta primer mix, a second PCR ran for roughly 7 to 11 cycles. TCRdb itself ran the 5' RACE reads through MiXCR, one entry per CDR3 protein. The sample holds hundreds of thousands of distinct CDR3 sequences; about 48% are singletons and the top ten take about an eighth. The material sequenced was blood. The receptor set was obtained from a man aged 25-45 years in good health.

This clonotype turned up a few times. The chain couples TRBV5-1 to TRBJ1-2; D remains ambiguous. Germline V gene lookup returns CDR1 SGHRS and CDR2 YFSETQ. The CDR3 loop spans 13 amino acids. V dropped 2 bases and J dropped 3 bases, with 8 bases sitting between them. The CDR3 sequence is CASSLEQHYGYTF. In DNA, the CDR3 is TGCGCCAGCAGCTTAGAACAGCACTATGGCTACACCTTC.

The V and J genes are TRBV18 and TRBJ2-1, with a weak D call TRBD2 (5 bases). Trimming cost V 1 base and J 10 bases, with 14 bases left between them. Germline V gene lookup returns CDR1 KGHSH and CDR2 LQKENI. CDR3 size: 14 residues. CDR3 amino acids: CASSPLSGLGEQFF. CDR3 sequence (DNA): TGTGCCAGCTCACCACTCAGCGGTCTTGGAGAGCAGTTCTTC.

The chain couples TRBV20-1 to TRBJ1-5; 9 bases match TRBD1. The germline gives CDR1 DFQATT, CDR2 SNEGSKA (reference sequence). V shed 3 bases, J shed 0 bases, and the junction held 6 bases outside the gene matches. The CDR3 loop spans 16 amino acids. CDR3 DNA sequence: TGCAGTGCTAGTAGGACAGGGGCCCGTAGCAATCAGCCCCAGCATTTT. Encoded protein: CSASRTGARSNQPQHF.

In its sample, this clonotype was seen a few times. The rearrangement uses TRBV3-1 and TRBJ1-2; a weak D match, TRBD1 (6 bases). The CDR3 sequence is 15 residues long. V lost 6 bases and J lost 2, with 16 bases in between. From germline, CDR1 is LGHDT and CDR2 YNNKEL (reference sequence). The CDR3 nucleotides are TGTGCCAGCAGTCCCTTAGGACAGTTAAACTATGGCTACACCTTC. It codes for CASSPLGQLNYGYTF.

This chain joins TRBV4-3 and TRBJ2-2; D perhaps matches TRBD2 (6 bases). Germline V gives CDR1 LGHNA, CDR2 YSLEER. Trimming took 1 base from V and 3 from J, leaving 9 bases between them. The CDR3 length is 15 residues. This CDR3 is CASSQAAGYTGELFF. The CDR3 DNA follows: TGCGCCAGCAGCCAAGCGGCGGGGTACACCGGGGAGCTGTTTTTT.

The chain is built from TRBV12-3 or TRBV12-4 and TRBJ2-7; D may be TRBD1 or TRBD2 (5 bases each). Between the trimmed V and J ends, which lost 8 bases and 0 bases, there was a span of 17 bases. CDR3 size: 15 residues. CDR3 in DNA: TGTGCCAGCTCCAGCCCAGGGAGCCCCTCCTACGAGCAGTACTTC. This translates into CASSSPGSPSYEQYF.

The V gene is TRBV6-5, the J gene TRBJ1-2; tentative D call: TRBD1 (6 bases). Trimming removed 6 bases at V and 8 bases at J, with 22 bases between. CDR1 and CDR2 (germline): MNHEY, SVGAGI. The CDR3 has 15 residues. The DNA for the CDR3 is TGTGCCAGCAGCCCTGAAGGACAGCGGGCTCGAGGCTACACCTTC. Protein product: CASSPEGQRARGYTF.

This clonotype was seen a few times. The gene calls are TRBV5-1 and TRBJ1-1; unclear D gene. V lost 0 bases to trimming and J lost 4 bases, with 4 bases between them. From germline, CDR1 is SGHRS and CDR2 YFSETQ. The CDR3 is 12 residues long. CDR3 protein: CASSLESTEAFF. In nucleotides, the CDR3 is TGCGCCAGCAGCTTGGAGTCCACTGAAGCTTTCTTT.

The chain recombines TRBV7-2 with TRBJ1-2, with no clear D. This CDR3 is 16 amino acids long. CDR1 SGHTA and CDR2 FQGNSA come from the germline V gene. V was cut by 1 base and J by 0 bases, with 12 bases left in between. CDR3 in DNA: TGTGCCAGCAGCTTAGTCGGACGGATCTCTAACTATGGCTACACCTTC. It is translated as CASSLVGRISNYGYTF.

Worth noting for this clonotype: This sequence is one base from a far larger clone and is likely a read error. The V gene is TRBV7-3, the J gene TRBJ2-1; D not resolved. The CDR3 totals 13 residues. Germline V gene data show CDR1 as SGHTA and CDR2 as FQGTGA. The DNA of the CDR3 is TGTGCCGGCAGCTTAAGCTCCTACAATGAGCAGTTCTTC. Its protein is CAGSLSSYNEQFF. The whole variable domain, filled in from reference TRBV7-3 and TRBJ2-1, reads GAGVSQTPSNKVTEKGKYVELRCDPISGHTALYWYRQSLGQGPEFLIYFQGTGAADDSGLPNDRFFAVRPEGSVSTLKIQRTERGDSAVYLCAGSLSSYNEQFFGPGTRLTVL.

This sequence joins TRBV7-2 and TRBJ2-1; TRBD1 matches 7 bases. This CDR3 has 16 residues. Trimming removed 5 bases from V and 7 bases from J; junction bases left unmatched: 14. From germline, CDR1 is SGHTA and CDR2 FQGNSA. Here the CDR3 reads CASSPGLRQGSNEQFF. In DNA, the CDR3 is TGTGCCAGCAGCCCAGGGCTGCGACAGGGTTCTAATGAGCAGTTCTTC.

A few counts support this clonotype. J is TRBJ2-7 and V is TRBV4-2; perhaps TRBD1 as D (5 bases). Trimming stripped 5 bases from V and 6 bases from J, with 11 bases between. The CDR3 is 12 amino acids. From germline, CDR1 is LGHNA and CDR2 YNFKEQ. The CDR3 DNA sequence: TGTGCCAGCAGCACCCTAGGGGCCGAGCAGTACTTC. Protein sequence: CASSTLGAEQYF.

The chain employs TRBV30 and TRBJ2-1; tentatively, D is TRBD1 or TRBD2 (5 bases each). CDR1 and CDR2 (germline): GTSNPN, SVGIG (reference sequence). V lost 4 bases to trimming and J lost 0 bases, with 16 bases between them. The CDR3 is 16 amino acids. CDR3 coding DNA: TGTGCCTGGACCCGACGGAGGACACTCTCCTACAATGAGCAGTTCTTC. Translated: CAWTRRRTLSYNEQFF.

This chain connects TRBV10-3 to TRBJ1-2, with D possibly being TRBD1 (6 bases). The CDR3 covers 12 residues. V was shortened by 7 bases and J by 2 bases, with 8 bases between the two germline ends. The germline V gene encodes CDR1 ENHRY and CDR2 SYGVKD. This chain's CDR3 is CAINQGNYGYTF. DNA of the CDR3: TGTGCCATCAACCAGGGGAACTATGGCTACACCTTC.

The CDR3 protein is CAISESPSGDTITQYF. CDR3 coding DNA: TGTGCCATCAGTGAGTCGCCTAGCGGGGACACCATCACGCAGTATTTT. The V and J genes are TRBV10-3 and TRBJ2-3, with 9 nucleotides matching TRBD2. There are 16 residues in the CDR3. Germline-derived CDR1 and CDR2 are ENHRY and SYGVKD. Unmatched junction bases numbered 10, after V lost 0 bases and J lost 9 bases.

This clonotype has just a few counts. V usage is TRBV29-1 and J usage is TRBJ1-1; 8 positions agree with TRBD1. Per the germline V gene, CDR1 is SQVTM and CDR2 is ANQGSEA. J was trimmed by 7 bases and V by 0 bases; bases with no gene match: 7. This CDR3 is 14 amino acids long. The CDR3 sequence: CSVEEGQVRSEAFF. CDR3 in DNA: TGCAGCGTTGAAGAGGGACAGGTGAGAAGTGAAGCTTTCTTT. Full variable domain (outside the CDR3, taken from reference TRBV29-1 and TRBJ1-1): SAVISQKPSRDICQRGTSLTIQCQVDSQVTMMFWYRQQPGQSLTLIATANQGSEATYESGFVIDKFPISRPNLTFSTLTVSNMSPEDSSIYLCSVEEGQVRSEAFFGQGTRLTVV.

The chain is built from TRBV29-1 and TRBJ1-2; 8 bases line up with TRBD1. V lost 2 bases and J lost 5; bases outside the gene matches: 10. CDR3 length: 15 amino acids. The germline CDR1 and CDR2 sequences are SQVTM and ANQGSEA. DNA for the CDR3: TGCAGCGTTGAACAGCTTAAGCGGACAGGGTATGGCTACACCTTC. It translates to CSVEQLKRTGYGYTF.

The chain has TRBV3-1 and TRBJ2-1, with 9 bases fitting TRBD2. The CDR3 extends over 16 amino acids. V dropped 1 base and J dropped 8; count of bases not matched to a gene: 9. Germline CDR1 and CDR2: LGHDT and YNNKEL (reference sequence). Here the CDR3 reads CASSQAGTSIRDEQFF. The CDR3 DNA is TGTGCCAGCAGCCAAGCCGGGACTAGCATTAGAGATGAGCAGTTCTTC.

This chain joins TRBV20-1 and TRBJ2-7, with 8 bases identical to TRBD1. Germline V lookup: CDR1 DFQATT, CDR2 SNEGSKA (reference sequence). With 6 bases clipped from V and 2 bases from J, the junction kept 6 bases outside the gene matches. The CDR3 extends over 13 amino acids. The DNA of the CDR3 is TGCAGTGCCAAAGGGACAGGTACCTACGAGCAGTACTTC. It yields the protein CSAKGTGTYEQYF.

This clonotype was seen only a few times. The V call is TRBV6-2 or TRBV6-3, the J call TRBJ2-3; 8 bases are shared with TRBD1. The CDR3 is made up of 15 amino acids. V trimming: 6 bases; J trimming: 10 bases; junction bases outside the gene matches: 15. The germline CDR1 and CDR2 sequences are MNHEY and SVGEGT. The CDR3 nucleotides are TGTGCCAGCAGCGACGACAGGGGATTTTACGATGCGCAGTATTTT. Amino acid sequence: CASSDDRGFYDAQYF.

This clonotype was seen more than once but under ten times. The gene calls are TRBV6-6 and TRBJ1-1; no firm D call. The CDR3 runs 14 residues. Per the germline V gene, CDR1 is MNHNY and CDR2 is SVGAGI (reference sequence). Trimming took 7 bases from V and 4 from J, leaving 16 bases between them. The CDR3 region is CASTNEVVTTEAFF. The CDR3 nucleotides read TGTGCCAGCACAAACGAAGTGGTGACCACTGAAGCTTTCTTT.

As concerns this clonotype: The junction differs from germline at one of its ends, possibly a read error. The V call is TRBV7-6, the J call TRBJ2-5; 9 bases align to TRBD2. This CDR3 has 14 residues. Per the germline V gene, CDR1 is SGHVS and CDR2 is FNYEAQ. The CDR3 DNA is TGTGCCGGCAGCACGACTAGCGGAAAAGAGACCCAGTACTTC. Protein product: CAGSTTSGKETQYF. The variable domain in full, completed from reference TRBV7-6 and TRBJ2-5, reads GAGVSQSPRYKVTKRGQDVALRCDPISGHVSLYWYRQALGQGPEFLTYFNYEAQQDKSGLPNDRFSAERPEGSISTLTIQRTEQRDSAMYRCAGSTTSGKETQYFGPGTRLLVL.

This sequence joins TRBV4-2 and TRBJ2-1, with 10 positions matching TRBD2. The length of the CDR3 is 16 residues. Germline V gene data show CDR1 as LGHNA and CDR2 as YNFKEQ. J was trimmed by 10 bases and V by 4 bases; bases with no gene match: 13. DNA of the CDR3: TGTGCCAGCAGCCGAGTTCAAGCGGGGGGGCAGGAGGAGCAGTTCTTC. Protein: CASSRVQAGGQEEQFF.

This clonotype has a handful of counts. The chain carries TRBV7-9 and TRBJ1-1; D unclear. The CDR3 contains 15 residues. V dropped 5 bases and J dropped 1 base, with 14 bases sitting between them. Germline-derived CDR1 and CDR2 are SEHNR and FQNEAQ (reference sequence). The CDR3: CASSPQALGNTEAFF. The CDR3 DNA follows: TGTGCCAGCAGCCCCCAGGCATTAGGGAACACTGAAGCTTTCTTT.